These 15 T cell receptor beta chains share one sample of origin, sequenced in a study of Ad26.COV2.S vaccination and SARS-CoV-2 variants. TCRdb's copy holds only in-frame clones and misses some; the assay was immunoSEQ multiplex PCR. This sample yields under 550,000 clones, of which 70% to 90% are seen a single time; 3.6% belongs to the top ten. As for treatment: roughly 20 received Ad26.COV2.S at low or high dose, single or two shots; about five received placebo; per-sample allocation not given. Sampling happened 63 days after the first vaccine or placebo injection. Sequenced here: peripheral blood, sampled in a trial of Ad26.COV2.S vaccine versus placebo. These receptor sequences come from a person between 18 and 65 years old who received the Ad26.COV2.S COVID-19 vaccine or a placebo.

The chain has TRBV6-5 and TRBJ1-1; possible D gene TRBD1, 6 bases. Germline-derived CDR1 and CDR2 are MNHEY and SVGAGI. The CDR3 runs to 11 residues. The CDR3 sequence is CAGTLNTEAFF. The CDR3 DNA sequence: TGTGCTGGGACATTGAACACTGAAGCTTTCTTT.

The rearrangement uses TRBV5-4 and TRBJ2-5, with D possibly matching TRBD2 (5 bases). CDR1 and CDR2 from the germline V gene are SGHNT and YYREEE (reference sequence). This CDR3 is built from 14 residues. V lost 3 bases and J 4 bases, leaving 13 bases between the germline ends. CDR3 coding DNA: TGTGCCAGCAGCTGGCCGGCGGGTGGAGAGACCCAGTACTTC. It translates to CASSWPAGGETQYF.

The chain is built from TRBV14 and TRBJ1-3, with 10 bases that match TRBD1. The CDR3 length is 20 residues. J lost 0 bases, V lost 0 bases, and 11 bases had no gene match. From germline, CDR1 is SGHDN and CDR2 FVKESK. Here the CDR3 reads CASSQDFWDGTGDSGNTIYF. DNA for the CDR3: TGTGCCAGCAGCCAAGATTTTTGGGACGGGACAGGGGACTCTGGAAACACCATATATTTT.

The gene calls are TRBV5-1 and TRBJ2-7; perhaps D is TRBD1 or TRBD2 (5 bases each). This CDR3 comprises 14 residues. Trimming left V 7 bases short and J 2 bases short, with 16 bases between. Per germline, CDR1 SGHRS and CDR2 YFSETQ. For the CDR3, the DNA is TGCGCCAGCCCCTCGCAGGGACGCACCTACGAGCAGTACTTC. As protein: CASPSQGRTYEQYF.

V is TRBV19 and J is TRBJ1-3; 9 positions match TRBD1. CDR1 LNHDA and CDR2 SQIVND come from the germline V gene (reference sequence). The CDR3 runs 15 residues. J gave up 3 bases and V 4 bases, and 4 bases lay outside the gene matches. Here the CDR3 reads CASSSTGGFGNTIYF. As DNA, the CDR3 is TGTGCCAGTAGTAGTACAGGGGGCTTTGGAAACACCATATATTTT.

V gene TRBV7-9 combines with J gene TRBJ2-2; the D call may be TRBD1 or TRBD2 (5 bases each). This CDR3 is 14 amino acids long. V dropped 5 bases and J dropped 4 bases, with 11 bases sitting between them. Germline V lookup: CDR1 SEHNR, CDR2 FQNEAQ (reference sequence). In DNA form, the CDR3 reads TGTGCCAGCAGCCAGAGGGACCGCACCGGGGAGCTGTTTTTT. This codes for CASSQRDRTGELFF.

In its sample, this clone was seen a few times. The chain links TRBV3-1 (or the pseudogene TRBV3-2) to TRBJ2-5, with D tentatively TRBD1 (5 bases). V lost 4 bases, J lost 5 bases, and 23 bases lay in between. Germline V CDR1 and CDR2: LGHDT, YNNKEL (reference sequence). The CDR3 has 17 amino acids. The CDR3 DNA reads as TGTGCCAGCAGCCGAAGGGGAAGAGGAGCACTGGTGGAGACCCAGTACTTC. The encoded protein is CASSRRGRGALVETQYF.

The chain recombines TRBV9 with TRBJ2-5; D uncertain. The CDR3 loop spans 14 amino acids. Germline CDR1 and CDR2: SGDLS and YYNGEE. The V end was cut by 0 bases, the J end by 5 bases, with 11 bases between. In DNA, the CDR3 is TGTGCCAGCAGCGTAGGGGCTTTAGGGGAGACCCAGTACTTC. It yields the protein CASSVGALGETQYF.

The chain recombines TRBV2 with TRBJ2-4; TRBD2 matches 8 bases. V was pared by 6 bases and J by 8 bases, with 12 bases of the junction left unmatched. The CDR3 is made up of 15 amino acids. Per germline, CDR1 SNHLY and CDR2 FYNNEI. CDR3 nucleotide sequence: TGTGCCAGCAGCGACCGTAGGCGGGGGGCCGACATTCAGTACTTC. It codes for CASSDRRRGADIQYF.

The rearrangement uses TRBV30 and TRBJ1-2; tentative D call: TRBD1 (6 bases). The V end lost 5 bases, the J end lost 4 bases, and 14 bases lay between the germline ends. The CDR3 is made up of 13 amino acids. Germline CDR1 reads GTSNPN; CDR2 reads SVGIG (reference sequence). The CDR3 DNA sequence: TGTGCCTGGTCGGGACAAACCATCTATGGCTACACCTTC. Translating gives CAWSGQTIYGYTF.

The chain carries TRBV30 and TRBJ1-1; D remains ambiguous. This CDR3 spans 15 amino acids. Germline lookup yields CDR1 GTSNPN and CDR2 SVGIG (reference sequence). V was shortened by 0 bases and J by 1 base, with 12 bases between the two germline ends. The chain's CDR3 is CAWSVAPQSNTEAFF. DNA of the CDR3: TGTGCCTGGAGTGTCGCCCCACAATCGAACACTGAAGCTTTCTTT.

CDR3 DNA: TGTGCCACCAGCGCTAGACCAGGGAGGGAGACCCAGTACTTC. Translation gives CATSARPGRETQYF. The chain uses TRBV15 and TRBJ2-5; possibly TRBD2 for D (6 bases). The CDR3 runs 14 residues. With 5 bases removed from V and 5 bases from J, the gap between germline ends came to 15 bases. CDR1 and CDR2 from the germline V gene are LNHNV and YYDKDF (reference sequence).

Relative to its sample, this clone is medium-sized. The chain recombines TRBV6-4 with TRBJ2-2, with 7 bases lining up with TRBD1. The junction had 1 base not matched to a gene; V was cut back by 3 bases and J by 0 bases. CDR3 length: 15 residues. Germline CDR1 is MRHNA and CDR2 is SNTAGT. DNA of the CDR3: TGTGCCAGCAGTGAGGGACAGTCGAACACCGGGGAGCTGTTTTTT. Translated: CASSEGQSNTGELFF.

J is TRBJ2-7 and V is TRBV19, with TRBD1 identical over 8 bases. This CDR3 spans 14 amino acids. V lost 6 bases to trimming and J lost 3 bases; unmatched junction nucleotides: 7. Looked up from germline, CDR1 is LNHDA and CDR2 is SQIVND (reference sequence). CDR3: CASSLRDRNYEQYF. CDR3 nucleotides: TGTGCCAGTAGCCTCCGGGACAGGAACTACGAGCAGTACTTC.

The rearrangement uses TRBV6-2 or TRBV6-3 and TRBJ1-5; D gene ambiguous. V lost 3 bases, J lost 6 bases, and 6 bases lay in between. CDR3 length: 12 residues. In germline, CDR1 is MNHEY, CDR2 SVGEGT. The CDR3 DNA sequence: TGTGCCAGCAGTTATCTGGCTCAGCCCCAGCATTTT. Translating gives CASSYLAQPQHF.